This T cell receptor (beta chain) was profiled in a study of identical twins. After template switching added a universal primer site, the resulting cDNA carried unique molecular identifiers. TCRdb re-called the 5' RACE reads with MiXCR, one entry per CDR3 protein. Of just over 500,000 distinct CDR3 sequences in the sample, around 20% were seen once. Trimming stripped 4 bases from V and 5 bases from J, with 17 bases between. This CDR3 is built from 15 residues. In germline, CDR1 is SGHTA, CDR2 FQGNSA. With regard to this clonotype: Its antigen is still unknown.

Study findings and constraints: Cross-sectional statistical analysis, not tracking of the same donors, underpinned the conclusions.

This sample was also put to use in a study of T cells expressing NK-cell markers. Per that study: There were seven HCMV-seropositive donors and one seronegative donor among the eight sequenced.

The clonotype comes from a woman between 18 and 29 years old in good health. The genes are TRBV7-2 and TRBJ2-5, with a tentative D call TRBD1 (6 bases). The specimen sequenced was CD4+ T cells sorted from blood. CDR3 DNA sequence: TGTGCCAGCAGCTCAGTGGGGGCGCGGGTCGAGACCCAGTACTTC. Translation: CASSSVGARVETQYF.